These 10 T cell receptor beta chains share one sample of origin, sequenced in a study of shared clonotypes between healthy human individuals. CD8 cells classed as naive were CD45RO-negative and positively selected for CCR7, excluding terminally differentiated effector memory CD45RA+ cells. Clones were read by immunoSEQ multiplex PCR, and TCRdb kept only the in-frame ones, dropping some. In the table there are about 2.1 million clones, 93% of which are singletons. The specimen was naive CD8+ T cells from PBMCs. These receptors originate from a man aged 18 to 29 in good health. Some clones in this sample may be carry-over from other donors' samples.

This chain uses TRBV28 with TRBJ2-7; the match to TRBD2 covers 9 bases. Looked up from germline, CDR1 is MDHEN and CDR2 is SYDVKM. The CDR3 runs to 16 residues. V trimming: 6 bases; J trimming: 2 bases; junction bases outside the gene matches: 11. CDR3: CASSPPGLAQPYEQYF. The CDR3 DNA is TGTGCCAGCAGCCCACCGGGACTAGCCCAACCCTACGAGCAGTACTTC.

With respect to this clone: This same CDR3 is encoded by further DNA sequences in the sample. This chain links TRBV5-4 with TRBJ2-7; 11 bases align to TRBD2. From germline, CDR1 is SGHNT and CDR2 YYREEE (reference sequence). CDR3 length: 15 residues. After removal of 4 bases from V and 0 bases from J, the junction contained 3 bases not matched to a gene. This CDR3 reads CASSQGTSGSYEQYF. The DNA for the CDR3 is TGTGCCAGCAGCCAAGGGACTAGCGGCTCCTACGAGCAGTACTTC.

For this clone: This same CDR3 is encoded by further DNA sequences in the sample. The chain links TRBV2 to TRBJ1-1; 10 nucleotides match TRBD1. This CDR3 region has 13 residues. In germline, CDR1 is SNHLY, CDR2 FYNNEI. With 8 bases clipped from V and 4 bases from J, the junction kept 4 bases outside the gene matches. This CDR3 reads CASRDRGATEAFF. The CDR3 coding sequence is TGTGCCAGCCGGGACAGGGGTGCCACTGAAGCTTTCTTT.

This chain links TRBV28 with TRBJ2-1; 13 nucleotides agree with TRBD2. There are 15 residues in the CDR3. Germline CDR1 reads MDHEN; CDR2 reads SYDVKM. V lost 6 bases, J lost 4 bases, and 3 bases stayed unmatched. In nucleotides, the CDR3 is TGTGCCAGCAGGGGGGGACTAGCGGGGTACAATGAGCAGTTCTTC. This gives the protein CASRGGLAGYNEQFF. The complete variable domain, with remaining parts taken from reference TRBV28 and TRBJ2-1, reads DVKVTQSSRYLVKRTGEKVFLECVQDMDHENMFWYRQDPGLGLRLIYFSYDVKMKEKGDIPEGYSVSREKKERFSLILESASTNQTSMYLCASRGGLAGYNEQFFGPGTRLTVL.

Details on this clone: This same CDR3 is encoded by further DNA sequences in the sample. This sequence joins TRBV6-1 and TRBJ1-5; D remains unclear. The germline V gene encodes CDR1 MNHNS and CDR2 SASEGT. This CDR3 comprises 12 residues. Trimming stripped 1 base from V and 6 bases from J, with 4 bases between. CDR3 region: CASSEGGQPQHF. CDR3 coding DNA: TGTGCCAGCAGTGAAGGGGGTCAGCCCCAGCATTTT.

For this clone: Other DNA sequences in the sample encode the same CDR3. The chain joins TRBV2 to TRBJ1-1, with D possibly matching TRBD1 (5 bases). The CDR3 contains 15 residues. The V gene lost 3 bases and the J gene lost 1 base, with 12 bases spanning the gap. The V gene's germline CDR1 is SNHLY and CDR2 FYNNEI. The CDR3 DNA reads TGTGCCAGCAGTGATAGGGGATTAAGGAACACTGAAGCTTTCTTT. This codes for CASSDRGLRNTEAFF.

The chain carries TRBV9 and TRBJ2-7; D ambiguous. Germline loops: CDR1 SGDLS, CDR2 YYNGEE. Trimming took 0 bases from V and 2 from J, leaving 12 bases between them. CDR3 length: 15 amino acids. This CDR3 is CASSVGSSVTYEQYF. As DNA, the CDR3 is TGTGCCAGCAGCGTAGGGTCCAGCGTCACCTACGAGCAGTACTTC.

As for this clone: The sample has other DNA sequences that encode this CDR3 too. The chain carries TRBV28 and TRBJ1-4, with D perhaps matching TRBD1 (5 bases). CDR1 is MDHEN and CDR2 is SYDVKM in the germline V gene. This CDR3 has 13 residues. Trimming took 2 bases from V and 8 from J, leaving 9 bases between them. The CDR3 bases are TGTGCCAGCAGTTTAGGGCAGGGAGAAAAACTGTTTTTT. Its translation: CASSLGQGEKLFF.

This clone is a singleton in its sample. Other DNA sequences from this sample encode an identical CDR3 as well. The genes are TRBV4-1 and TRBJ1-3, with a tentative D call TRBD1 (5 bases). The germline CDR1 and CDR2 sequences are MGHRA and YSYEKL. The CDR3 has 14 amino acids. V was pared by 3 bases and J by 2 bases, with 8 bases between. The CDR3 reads CASSQGGTGNTIYF. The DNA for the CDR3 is TGCGCCAGCAGCCAGGGGGGAACTGGAAACACCATATATTTT.

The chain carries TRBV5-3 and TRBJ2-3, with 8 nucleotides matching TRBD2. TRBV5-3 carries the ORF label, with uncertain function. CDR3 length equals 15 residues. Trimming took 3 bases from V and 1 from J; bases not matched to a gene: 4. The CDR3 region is CARSCSGERTDTQYF. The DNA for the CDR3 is TGTGCCAGAAGCTGTAGCGGGGAACGCACAGATACGCAGTATTTT.